This T cell receptor beta chain was recovered during a study of cytomegalovirus exposure and HLA in healthy donors. About this clone: Its specificity is not known.

PCR was performed using 60 Vbeta and 13 Jbeta primers. Generated by immunoSEQ multiplex PCR, the TCRdb table keeps only in-frame clones and is missing some. The sample has roughly 80,000 clones; roughly 80% are singletons. Notes on the study in general: Later on, a genetic analysis was performed. It linked a missense variant in DCLRE1C with V- and J-gene trimming of TCR beta. Presence/absence analyses rested on an assumption that sequencing depth was roughly uniform across donors.

The sequenced sample was PBMCs. The TCR was taken from a male donor in good health and CMV-seronegative.

CDR3 sequence: CASSLHRGPTEAFF. CDR3 in DNA: TGTGCCAGCAGTTTACACAGGGGTCCCACTGAAGCTTTCTTT. The V and J genes are TRBV27 and TRBJ1-1, with TRBD1 matching 7 bases. The CDR3 has 14 residues. Germline trimming cut 2 bases from V and 4 bases from J; bases unmatched to any gene: 4. Germline CDR1 is MNHEY and CDR2 is SMNVEV (reference sequence).